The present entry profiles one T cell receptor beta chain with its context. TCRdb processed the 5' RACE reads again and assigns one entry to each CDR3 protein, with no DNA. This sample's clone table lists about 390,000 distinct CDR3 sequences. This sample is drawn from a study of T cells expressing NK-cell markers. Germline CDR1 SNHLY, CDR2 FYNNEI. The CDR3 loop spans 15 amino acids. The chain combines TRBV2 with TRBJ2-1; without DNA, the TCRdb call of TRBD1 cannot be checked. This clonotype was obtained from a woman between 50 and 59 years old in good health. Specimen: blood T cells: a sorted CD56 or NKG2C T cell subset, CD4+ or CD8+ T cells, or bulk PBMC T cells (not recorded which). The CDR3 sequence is CASSVGTGDGNEQFF.